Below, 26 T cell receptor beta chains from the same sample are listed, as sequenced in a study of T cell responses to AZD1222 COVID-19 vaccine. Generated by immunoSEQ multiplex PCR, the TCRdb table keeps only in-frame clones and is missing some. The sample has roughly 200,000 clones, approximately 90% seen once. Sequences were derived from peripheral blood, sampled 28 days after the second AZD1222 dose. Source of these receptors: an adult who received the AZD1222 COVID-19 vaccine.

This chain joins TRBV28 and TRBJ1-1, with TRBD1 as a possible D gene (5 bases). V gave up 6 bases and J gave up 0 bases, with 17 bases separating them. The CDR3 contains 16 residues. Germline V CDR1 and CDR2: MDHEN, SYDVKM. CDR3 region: CASSQPSGTLNTEAFF. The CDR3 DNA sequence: TGTGCCAGCAGCCAACCTTCCGGGACCCTGAACACTGAAGCTTTCTTT.

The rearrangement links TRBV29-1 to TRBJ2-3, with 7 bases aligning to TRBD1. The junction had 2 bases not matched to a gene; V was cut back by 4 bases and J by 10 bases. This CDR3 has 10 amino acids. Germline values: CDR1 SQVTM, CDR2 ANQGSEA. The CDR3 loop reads CSVGGQAQYF. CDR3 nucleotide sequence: TGCAGCGTTGGCGGACAGGCGCAGTATTTT.

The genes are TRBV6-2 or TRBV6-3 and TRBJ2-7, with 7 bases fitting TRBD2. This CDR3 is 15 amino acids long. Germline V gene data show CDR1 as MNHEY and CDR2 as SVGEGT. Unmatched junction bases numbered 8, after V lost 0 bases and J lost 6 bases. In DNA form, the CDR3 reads TGTGCCAGCAGTTACTCGGCGGGAGCCTGGGGCGAGCAGTACTTC. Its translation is CASSYSAGAWGEQYF.

The CDR3 region has the DNA TGTGCCATCACCGGGACAGCTGGAAACACCATATATTTT. Translating gives CAITGTAGNTIYF. The chain uses TRBV10-3 and TRBJ1-3; 7 nucleotides line up with TRBD1. Trimming removed 7 bases from V and 2 bases from J; junction bases left unmatched: 2. CDR1 is ENHRY and CDR2 is SYGVKD in the germline V gene. This CDR3 comprises 13 residues.

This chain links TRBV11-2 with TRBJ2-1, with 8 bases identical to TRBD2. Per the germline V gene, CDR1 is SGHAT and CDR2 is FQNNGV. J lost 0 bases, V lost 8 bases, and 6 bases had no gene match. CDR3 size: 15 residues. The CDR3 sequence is CASGLAPSSYNEQFF. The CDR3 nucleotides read TGTGCCAGCGGACTAGCCCCGAGCTCCTACAATGAGCAGTTCTTC.

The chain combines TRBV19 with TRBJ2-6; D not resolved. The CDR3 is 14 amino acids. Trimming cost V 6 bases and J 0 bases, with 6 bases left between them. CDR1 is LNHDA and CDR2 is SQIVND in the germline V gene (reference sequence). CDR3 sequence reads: CASSPGSGANVLTF. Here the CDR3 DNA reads TGTGCCAGTAGCCCTGGCTCTGGGGCCAACGTCCTGACTTTC.

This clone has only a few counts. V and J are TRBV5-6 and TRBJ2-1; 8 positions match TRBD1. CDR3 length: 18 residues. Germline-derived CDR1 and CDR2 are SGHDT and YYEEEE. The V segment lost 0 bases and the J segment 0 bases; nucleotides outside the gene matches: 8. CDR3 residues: CASSLEGSGTGSYNEQFF. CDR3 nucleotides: TGTGCCAGCAGCTTGGAGGGTTCGGGGACAGGCTCCTACAATGAGCAGTTCTTC. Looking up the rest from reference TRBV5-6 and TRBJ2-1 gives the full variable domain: DAGVTQSPTHLIKTRGQQVTLRCSPKSGHDTVSWYQQALGQGPQFIFQYYEEEERQRGNFPDRFSGHQFPNYSSELNVNALLLGDSALYLCASSLEGSGTGSYNEQFFGPGTRLTVL.

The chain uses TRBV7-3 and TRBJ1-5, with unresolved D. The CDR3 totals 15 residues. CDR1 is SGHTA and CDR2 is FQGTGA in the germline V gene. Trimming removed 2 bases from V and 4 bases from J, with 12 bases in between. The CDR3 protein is CASSLVETENQPQHF. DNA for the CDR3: TGTGCCAGCAGCTTAGTAGAGACCGAAAATCAGCCCCAGCATTTT.

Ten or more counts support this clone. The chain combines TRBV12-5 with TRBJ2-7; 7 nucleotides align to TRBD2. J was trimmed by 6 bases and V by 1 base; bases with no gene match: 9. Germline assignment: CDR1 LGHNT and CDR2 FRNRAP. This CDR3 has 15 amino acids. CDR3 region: CASGLARTGGAEQYF. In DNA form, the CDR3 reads TGTGCTAGTGGTTTGGCCCGGACGGGAGGAGCCGAGCAGTACTTC.

The CDR3 nucleotides read TGCGCCAGCAGCCCCAGTGTTGGGGACTATGGCTACACCTTC. Translating gives CASSPSVGDYGYTF. The rearrangement uses TRBV4-3 and TRBJ1-2; D uncertain. V lost 4 bases, J lost 3 bases, and 12 bases lay in between. The CDR3 length is 14 residues. Germline CDR1 LGHNA, CDR2 YSLEER.

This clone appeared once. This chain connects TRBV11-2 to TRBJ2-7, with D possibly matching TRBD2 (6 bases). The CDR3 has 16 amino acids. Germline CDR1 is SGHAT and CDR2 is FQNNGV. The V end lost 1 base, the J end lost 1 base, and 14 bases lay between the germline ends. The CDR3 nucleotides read TGTGCCAGCAGCTTAGGAGTGGGAGGAAGGTCCTACGAGCAGTACTTC. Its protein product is CASSLGVGGRSYEQYF.

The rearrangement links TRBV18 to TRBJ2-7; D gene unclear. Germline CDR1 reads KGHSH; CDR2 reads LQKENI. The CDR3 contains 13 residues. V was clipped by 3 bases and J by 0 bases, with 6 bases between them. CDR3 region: CASSPRPSYEQYF. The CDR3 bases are TGTGCCAGCTCACCGAGGCCCTCCTACGAGCAGTACTTC.

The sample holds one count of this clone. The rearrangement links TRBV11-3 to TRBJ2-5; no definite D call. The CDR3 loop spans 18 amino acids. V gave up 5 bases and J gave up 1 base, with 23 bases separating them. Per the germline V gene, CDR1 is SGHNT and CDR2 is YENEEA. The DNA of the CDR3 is TGTGCCAGCAGCCTCACCGACCGATTCCGGGCTTCCCAAGAGACCCAGTACTTC. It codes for CASSLTDRFRASQETQYF.

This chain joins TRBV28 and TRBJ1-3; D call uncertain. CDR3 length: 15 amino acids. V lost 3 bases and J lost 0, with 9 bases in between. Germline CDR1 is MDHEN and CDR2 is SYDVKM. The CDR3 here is CASSLDLVSGNTIYF. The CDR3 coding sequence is TGTGCCAGCAGTTTGGATTTAGTCTCTGGAAACACCATATATTTT. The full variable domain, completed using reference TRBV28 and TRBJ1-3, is DVKVTQSSRYLVKRTGEKVFLECVQDMDHENMFWYRQDPGLGLRLIYFSYDVKMKEKGDIPEGYSVSREKKERFSLILESASTNQTSMYLCASSLDLVSGNTIYFGEGSWLTVV.

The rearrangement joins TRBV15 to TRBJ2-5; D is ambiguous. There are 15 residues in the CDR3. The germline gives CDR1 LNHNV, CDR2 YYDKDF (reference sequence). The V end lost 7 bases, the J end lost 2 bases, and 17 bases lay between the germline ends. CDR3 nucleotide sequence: TGTGCCACCAACACGAAAAAACAAATACAAGAGACCCAGTACTTC. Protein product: CATNTKKQIQETQYF.

The chain's CDR3 is CASSEAWDRGRNTEAFF. DNA of the CDR3: TGTGCCAGCAGTGAAGCGTGGGACAGGGGGCGGAACACTGAAGCTTTCTTT. The chain combines TRBV6-1 with TRBJ1-1, with 12 bases fitting TRBD1. With V trimmed by 0 bases and J by 1 base, 3 bases remained unmatched. Germline lookup yields CDR1 MNHNS and CDR2 SASEGT. The length of the CDR3 is 17 residues.

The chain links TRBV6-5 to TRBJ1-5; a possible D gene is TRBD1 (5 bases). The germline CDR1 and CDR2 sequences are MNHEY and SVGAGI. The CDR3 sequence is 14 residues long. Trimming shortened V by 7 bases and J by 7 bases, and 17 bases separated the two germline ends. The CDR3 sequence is CASIGGVDQQPQHF. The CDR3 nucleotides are TGTGCCAGCATTGGAGGGGTGGATCAGCAGCCCCAGCATTTT.

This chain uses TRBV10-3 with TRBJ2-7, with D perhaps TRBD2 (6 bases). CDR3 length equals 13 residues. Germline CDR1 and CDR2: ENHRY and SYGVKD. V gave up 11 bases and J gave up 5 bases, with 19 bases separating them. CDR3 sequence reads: CASQRPGVDEQYF. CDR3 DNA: TGTGCCTCCCAGCGACCGGGGGTCGACGAGCAGTACTTC.

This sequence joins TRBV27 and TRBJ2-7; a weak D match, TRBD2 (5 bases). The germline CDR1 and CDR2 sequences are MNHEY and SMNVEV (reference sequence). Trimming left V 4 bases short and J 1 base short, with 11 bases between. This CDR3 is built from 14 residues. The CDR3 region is CASSSTDYSYEQYF. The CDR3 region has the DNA TGTGCCAGCAGTTCGACCGACTATTCCTACGAGCAGTACTTC.

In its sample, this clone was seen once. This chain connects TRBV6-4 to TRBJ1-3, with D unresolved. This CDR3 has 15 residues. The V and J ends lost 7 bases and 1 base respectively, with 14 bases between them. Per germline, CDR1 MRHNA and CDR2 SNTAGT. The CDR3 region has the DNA TGTGCCAGCATGAGTTTTAGTTGGTCTGGAAACACCATATATTTT. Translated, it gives CASMSFSWSGNTIYF.

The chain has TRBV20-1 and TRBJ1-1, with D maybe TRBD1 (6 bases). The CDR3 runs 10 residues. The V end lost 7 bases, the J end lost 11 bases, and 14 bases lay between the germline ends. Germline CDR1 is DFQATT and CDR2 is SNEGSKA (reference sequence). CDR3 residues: CSVPQGTAFF. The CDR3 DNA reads TGCAGTGTTCCACAGGGAACGGCTTTCTTT.

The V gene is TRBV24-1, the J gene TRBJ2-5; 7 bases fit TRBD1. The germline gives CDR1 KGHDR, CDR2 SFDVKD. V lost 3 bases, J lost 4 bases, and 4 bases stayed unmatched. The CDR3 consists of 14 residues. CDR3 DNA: TGTGCCACCAGTGATCAGACAGGGCCAGAGACCCAGTACTTC. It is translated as CATSDQTGPETQYF.

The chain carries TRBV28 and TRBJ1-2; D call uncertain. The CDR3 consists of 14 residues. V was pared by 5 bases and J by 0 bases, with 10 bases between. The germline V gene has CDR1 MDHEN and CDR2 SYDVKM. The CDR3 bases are TGTGCCAGCAGTAATGGAGGACCTAACTATGGCTACACCTTC. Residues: CASSNGGPNYGYTF.

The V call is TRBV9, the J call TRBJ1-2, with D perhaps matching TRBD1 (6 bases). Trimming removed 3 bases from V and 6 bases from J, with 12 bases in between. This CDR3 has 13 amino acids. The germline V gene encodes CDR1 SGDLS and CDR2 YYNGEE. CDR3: CASSALTGNGYTF. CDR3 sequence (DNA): TGTGCCAGCAGCGCCCTAACAGGGAATGGCTACACCTTC.

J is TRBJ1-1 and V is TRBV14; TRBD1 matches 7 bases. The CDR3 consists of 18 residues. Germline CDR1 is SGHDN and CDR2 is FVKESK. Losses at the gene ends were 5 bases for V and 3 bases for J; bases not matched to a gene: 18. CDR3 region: CASSADRLYSVSDTEAFF. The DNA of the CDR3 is TGTGCCAGCAGCGCGGACAGGCTTTACTCTGTCTCGGACACTGAAGCTTTCTTT.

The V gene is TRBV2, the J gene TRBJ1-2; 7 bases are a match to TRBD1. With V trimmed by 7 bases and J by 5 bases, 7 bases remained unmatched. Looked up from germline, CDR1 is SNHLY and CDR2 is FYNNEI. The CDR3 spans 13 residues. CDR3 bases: TGTGCCAGCATGAACCCAGGGGGATATGGCTACACCTTC. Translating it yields CASMNPGGYGYTF. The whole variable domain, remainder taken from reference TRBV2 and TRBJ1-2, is EPEVTQTPSHQVTQMGQEVILRCVPISNHLYFYWYRQILGQKVEFLVSFYNNEISEKSEIFDDQFSVERPDGSNFTLKIRSTKLEDSAMYFCASMNPGGYGYTFGSGTRLTVV.